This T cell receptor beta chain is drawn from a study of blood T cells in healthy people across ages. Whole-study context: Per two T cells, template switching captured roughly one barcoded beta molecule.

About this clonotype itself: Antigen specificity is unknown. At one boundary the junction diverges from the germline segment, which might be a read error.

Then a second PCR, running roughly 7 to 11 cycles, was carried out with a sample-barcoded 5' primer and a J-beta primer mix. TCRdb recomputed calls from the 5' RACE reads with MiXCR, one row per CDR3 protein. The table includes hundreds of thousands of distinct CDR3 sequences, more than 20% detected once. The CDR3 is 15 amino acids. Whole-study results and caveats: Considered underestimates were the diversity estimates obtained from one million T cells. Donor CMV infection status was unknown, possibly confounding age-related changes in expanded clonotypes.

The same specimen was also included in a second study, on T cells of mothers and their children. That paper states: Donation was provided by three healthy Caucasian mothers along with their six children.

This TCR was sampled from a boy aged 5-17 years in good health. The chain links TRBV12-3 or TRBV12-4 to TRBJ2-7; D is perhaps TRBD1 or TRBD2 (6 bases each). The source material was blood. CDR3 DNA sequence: TGTGCCAGCAGCTTAGGGGGAGGAGGCTCCTACGAGCAGTACTTC. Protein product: CASSLGGGGSYEQYF.